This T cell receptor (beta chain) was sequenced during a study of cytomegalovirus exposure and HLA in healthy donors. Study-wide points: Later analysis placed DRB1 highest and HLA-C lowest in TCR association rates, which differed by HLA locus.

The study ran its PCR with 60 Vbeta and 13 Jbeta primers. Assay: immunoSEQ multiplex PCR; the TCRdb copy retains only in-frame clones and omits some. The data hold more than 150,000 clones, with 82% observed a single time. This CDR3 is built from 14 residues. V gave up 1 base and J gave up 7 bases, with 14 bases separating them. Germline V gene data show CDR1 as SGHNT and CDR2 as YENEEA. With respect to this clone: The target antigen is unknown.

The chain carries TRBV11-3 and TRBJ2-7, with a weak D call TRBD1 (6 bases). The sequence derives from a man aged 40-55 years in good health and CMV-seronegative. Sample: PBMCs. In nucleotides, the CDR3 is TGTGCCAGCAGCTTAGCCTCACAGGGTTGGGAGCAGTACTTC. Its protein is CASSLASQGWEQYF.